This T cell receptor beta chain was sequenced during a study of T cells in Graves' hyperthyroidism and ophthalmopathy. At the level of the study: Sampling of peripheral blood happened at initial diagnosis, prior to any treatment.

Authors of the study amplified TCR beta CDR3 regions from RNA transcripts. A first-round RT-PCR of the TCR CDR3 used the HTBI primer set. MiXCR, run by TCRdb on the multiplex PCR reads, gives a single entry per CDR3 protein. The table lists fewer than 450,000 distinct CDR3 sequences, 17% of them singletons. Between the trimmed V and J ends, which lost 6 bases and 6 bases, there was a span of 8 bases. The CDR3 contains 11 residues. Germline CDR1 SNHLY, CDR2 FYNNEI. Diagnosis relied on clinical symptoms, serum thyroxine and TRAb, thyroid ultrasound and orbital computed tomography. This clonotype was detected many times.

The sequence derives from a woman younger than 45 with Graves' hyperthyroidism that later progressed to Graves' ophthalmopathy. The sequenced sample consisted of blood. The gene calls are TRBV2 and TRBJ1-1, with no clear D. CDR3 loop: CASRKYPEAFF. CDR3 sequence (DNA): TGTGCCAGCAGGAAGTATCCTGAAGCTTTCTTT.